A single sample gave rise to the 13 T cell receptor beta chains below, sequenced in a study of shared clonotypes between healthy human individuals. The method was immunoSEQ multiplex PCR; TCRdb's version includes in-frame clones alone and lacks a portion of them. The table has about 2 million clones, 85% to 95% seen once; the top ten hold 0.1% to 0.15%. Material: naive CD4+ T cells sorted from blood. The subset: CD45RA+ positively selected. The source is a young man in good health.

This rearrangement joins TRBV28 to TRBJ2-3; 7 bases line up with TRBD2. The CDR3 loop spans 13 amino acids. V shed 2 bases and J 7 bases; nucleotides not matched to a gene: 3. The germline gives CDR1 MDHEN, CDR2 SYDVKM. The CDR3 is CASSLQSGNTQYF. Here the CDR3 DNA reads TGTGCCAGCAGTTTACAAAGCGGGAATACGCAGTATTTT.

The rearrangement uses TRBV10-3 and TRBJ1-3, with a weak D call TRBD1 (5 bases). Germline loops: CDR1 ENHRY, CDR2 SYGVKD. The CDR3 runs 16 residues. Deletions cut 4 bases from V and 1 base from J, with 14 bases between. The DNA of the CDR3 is TGTGCCATCAGTGCGCAGGGTGGGGGTTCTGGAAACACCATATATTTT. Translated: CAISAQGGGSGNTIYF.

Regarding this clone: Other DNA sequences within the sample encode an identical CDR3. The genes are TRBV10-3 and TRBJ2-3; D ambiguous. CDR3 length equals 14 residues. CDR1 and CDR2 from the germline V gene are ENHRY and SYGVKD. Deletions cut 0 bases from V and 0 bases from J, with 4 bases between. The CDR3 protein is CAISESPSTDTQYF. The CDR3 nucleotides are TGTGCCATCAGTGAGTCCCCTAGCACAGATACGCAGTATTTT.

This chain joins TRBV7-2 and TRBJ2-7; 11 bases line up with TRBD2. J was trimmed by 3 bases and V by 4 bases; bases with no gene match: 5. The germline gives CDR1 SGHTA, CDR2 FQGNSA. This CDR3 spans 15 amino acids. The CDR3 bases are TGTGCCAGCAGCTCGCACGGACTAGCGGGCTACGAGCAGTACTTC. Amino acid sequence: CASSSHGLAGYEQYF.

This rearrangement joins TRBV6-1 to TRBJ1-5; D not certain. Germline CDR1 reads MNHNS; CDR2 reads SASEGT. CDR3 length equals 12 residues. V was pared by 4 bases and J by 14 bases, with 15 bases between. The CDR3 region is CASSATAGPKHF. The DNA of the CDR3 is TGTGCCAGCAGTGCCACGGCAGGCCCAAAGCATTTT.

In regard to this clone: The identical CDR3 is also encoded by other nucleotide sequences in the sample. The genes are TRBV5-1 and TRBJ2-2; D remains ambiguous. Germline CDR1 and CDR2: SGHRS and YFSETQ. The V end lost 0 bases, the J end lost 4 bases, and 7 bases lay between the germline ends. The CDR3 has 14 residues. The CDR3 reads CASSLGQLTGELFF. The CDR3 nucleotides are TGCGCCAGCAGCTTGGGACAACTCACCGGGGAGCTGTTTTTT.

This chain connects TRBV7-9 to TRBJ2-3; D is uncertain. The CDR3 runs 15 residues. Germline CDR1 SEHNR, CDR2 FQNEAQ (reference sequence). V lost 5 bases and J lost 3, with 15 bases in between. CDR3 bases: TGTGCCAGCAGCCGACCTAGGGTGGGTACAGATACGCAGTATTTT. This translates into CASSRPRVGTDTQYF.

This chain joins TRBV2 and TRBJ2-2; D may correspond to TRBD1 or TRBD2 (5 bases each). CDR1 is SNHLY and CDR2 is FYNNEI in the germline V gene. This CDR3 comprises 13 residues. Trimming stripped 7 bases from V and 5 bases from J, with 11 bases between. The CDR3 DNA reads TGTGCCAGCAACCTAGCAGGGACCGGGGAGCTGTTTTTT. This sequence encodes CASNLAGTGELFF.

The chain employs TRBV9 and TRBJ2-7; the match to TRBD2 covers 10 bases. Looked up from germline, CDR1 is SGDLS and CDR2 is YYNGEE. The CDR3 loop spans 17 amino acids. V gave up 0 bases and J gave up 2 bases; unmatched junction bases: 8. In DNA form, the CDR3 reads TGTGCCAGCAGCGTAGGGAGAGGACTAGCGGCCCCCTACGAGCAGTACTTC. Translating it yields CASSVGRGLAAPYEQYF.

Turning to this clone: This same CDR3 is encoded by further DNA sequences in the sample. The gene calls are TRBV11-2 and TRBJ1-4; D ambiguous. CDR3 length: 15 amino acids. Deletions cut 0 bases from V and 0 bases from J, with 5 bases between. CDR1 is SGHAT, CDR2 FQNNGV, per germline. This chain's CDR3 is CASSLDGATNEKLFF. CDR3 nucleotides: TGTGCCAGCAGCTTAGATGGCGCAACTAATGAAAAACTGTTTTTT.

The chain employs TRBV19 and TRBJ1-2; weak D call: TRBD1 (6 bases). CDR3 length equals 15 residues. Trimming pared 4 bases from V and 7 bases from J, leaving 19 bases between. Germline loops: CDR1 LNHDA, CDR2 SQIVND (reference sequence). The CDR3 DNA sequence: TGTGCCAGTAGTACTACAGGGAGCGTAATAGCTGGCTACACCTTC. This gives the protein CASSTTGSVIAGYTF.

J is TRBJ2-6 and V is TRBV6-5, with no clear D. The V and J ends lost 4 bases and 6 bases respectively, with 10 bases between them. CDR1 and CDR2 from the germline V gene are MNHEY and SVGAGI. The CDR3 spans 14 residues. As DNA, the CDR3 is TGTGCCAGCAGTTTCCTAATCCAGGCCAACGTCCTGACTTTC. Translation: CASSFLIQANVLTF.

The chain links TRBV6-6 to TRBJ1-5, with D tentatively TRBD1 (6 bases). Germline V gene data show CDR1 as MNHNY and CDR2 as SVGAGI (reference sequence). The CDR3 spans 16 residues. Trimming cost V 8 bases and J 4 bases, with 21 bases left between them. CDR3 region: CASLIGNRVSNQPQHF. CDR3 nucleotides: TGTGCCAGCCTCATAGGGAACAGGGTGTCAAATCAGCCCCAGCATTTT.